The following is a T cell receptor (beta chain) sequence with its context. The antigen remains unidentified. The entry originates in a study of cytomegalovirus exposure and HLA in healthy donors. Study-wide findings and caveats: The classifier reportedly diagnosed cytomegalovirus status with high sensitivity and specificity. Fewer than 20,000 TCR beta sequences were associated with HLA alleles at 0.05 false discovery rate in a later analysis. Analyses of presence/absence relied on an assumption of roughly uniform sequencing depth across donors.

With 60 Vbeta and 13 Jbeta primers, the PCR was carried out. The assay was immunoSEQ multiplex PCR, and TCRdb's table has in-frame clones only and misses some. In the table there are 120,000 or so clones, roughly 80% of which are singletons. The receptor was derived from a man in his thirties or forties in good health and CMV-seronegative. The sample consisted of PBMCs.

The CDR3 DNA reads TGTGCCAGCAGCGGCAGGGGGCGGAATGGGGAGCAGTACTTC. As protein: CASSGRGRNGEQYF. The chain uses TRBV11-3 and TRBJ2-7; 8 nucleotides align to TRBD1. J was trimmed by 7 bases and V by 5 bases; bases with no gene match: 10. CDR3 length equals 14 residues. Looked up from germline, CDR1 is SGHNT and CDR2 is YENEEA.